These 6 T cell receptor beta chains came from one sample sequenced in a study of blood T cell repertoires in COVID-19. Using immunoSEQ multiplex PCR, the repertoire was profiled, and TCRdb retains in-frame clones only, with some absent. The table lists approximately 300,000 clones, about 89% of them singletons. The source material was PBMCs or T cells enriched from blood (not recorded which). The receptors here all came from a young woman who had recovered from COVID-19.

The chain carries TRBV6-5 and TRBJ2-1; TRBD1 is a possible D gene (6 bases). The CDR3 loop spans 15 amino acids. The germline V gene has CDR1 MNHEY and CDR2 SVGAGI. V shed 5 bases and J shed 9 bases, with 20 bases lying between them. CDR3 in amino acids: CASSPVSAKGGEQFF. The CDR3 DNA reads as TGTGCCAGCAGTCCCGTCTCCGCGAAAGGGGGTGAGCAGTTCTTC.

This clone showed up just once. This CDR3 is also generated by other DNA sequences in the sample. J is TRBJ1-2 and V is TRBV5-1; D is uncertain. The CDR3 covers 14 residues. Germline lookup yields CDR1 SGHRS and CDR2 YFSETQ. Trimming cost V 0 bases and J 1 base, with 7 bases left between them. The CDR3 bases are TGCGCCAGCAGCTTGGCGGAGGGTAACTATGGCTACACCTTC. This gives the protein CASSLAEGNYGYTF.

This chain links TRBV4-1 with TRBJ2-7; a possible D gene is TRBD1 (5 bases). CDR3 size: 13 residues. The V and J ends lost 3 bases and 7 bases respectively, with 13 bases between them. Germline V gene lookup returns CDR1 MGHRA and CDR2 YSYEKL. CDR3 DNA sequence: TGCGCCAGCAGCCACCCTCAAAACAGGGAGCAGTACTTC. Amino acid sequence: CASSHPQNREQYF.

The gene calls are TRBV6-5 and TRBJ1-6; the D gene is possibly TRBD1 (5 bases). The germline V and J ends were trimmed by 11 bases and 14 bases, with 19 bases remaining between them. There are 12 residues in the CDR3. Germline assignment: CDR1 MNHEY and CDR2 SVGAGI. DNA for the CDR3: TGTGCCGGTTCTGGGGCCTCCCTAACCCTCCACTTT. Translating it yields CAGSGASLTLHF.

This clone has just a few counts. The chain uses TRBV25-1 and TRBJ2-5; weak D call: TRBD2 (6 bases). V was clipped by 6 bases and J by 0 bases, with 11 bases between them. Looked up from germline, CDR1 is MGHDK and CDR2 is SYGVNS. The CDR3 is 14 amino acids. CDR3 nucleotides: TGTGCCAGCAGGCGGGGATTGTACCAAGAGACCCAGTACTTC. Protein sequence: CASRRGLYQETQYF.

The sample holds one count of this clone. The chain joins TRBV10-3 to TRBJ2-7, with a weak D call TRBD2 (5 bases). V was pared by 2 bases and J by 2 bases, with 10 bases between. The CDR3 spans 14 residues. In germline, CDR1 is ENHRY, CDR2 SYGVKD. The CDR3 sequence is CAISEVLGTYEQYF. The CDR3 DNA is TGTGCCATCAGTGAGGTACTAGGGACCTACGAGCAGTACTTC.